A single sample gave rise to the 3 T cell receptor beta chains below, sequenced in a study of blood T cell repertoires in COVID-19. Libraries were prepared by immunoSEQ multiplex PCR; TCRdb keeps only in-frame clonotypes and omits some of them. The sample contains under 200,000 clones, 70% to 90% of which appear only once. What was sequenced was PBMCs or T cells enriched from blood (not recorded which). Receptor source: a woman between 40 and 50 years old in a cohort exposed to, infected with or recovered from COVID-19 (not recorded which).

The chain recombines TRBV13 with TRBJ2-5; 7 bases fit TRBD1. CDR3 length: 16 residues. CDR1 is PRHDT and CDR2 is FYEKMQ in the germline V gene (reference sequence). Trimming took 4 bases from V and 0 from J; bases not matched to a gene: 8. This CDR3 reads CASSWKGRGYQETQYF. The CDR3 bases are TGTGCCAGCAGCTGGAAGGGCAGGGGGTACCAAGAGACCCAGTACTTC.

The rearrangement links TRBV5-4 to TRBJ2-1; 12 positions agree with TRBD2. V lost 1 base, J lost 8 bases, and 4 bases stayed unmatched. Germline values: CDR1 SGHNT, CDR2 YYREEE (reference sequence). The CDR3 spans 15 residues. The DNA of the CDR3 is TGTGCCAGCAGCTTGTCACTAGCGGGAGGCGATGAGCAGTTCTTC. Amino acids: CASSLSLAGGDEQFF.

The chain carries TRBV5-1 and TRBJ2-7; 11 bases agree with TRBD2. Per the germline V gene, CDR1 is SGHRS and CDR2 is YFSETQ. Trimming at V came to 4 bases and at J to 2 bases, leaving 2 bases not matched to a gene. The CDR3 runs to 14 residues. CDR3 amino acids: CASSVSGGAYEQYF. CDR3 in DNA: TGCGCCAGCAGCGTTAGCGGGGGGGCCTACGAGCAGTACTTC.